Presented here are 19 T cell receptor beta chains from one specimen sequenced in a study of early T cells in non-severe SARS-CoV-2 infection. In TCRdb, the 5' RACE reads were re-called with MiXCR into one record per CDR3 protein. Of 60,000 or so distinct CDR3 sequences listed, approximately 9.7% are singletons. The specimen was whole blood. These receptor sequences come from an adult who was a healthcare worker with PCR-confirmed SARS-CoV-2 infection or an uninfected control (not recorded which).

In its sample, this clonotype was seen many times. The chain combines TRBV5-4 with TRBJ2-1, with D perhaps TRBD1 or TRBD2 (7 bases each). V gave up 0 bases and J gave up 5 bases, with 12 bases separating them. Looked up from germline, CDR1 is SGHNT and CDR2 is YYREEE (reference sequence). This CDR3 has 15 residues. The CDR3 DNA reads TGTGCCAGCAGCTTGGCGGCAGGGGGGGACAATGAGCAGTTCTTC. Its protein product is CASSLAAGGDNEQFF.

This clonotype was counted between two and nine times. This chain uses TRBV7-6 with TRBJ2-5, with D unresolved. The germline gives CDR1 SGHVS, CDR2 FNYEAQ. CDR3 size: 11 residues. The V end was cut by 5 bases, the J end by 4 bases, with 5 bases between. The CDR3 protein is CASSDGETQYF. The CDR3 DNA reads TGTGCCAGCAGCGATGGAGAGACCCAGTACTTC.

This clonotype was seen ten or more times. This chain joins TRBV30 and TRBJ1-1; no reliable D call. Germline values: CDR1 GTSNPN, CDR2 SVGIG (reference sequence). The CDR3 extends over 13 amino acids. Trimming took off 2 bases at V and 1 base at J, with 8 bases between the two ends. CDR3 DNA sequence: TGTGCCTGGAGTCCCTCACCGAACACTGAAGCTTTCTTT. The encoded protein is CAWSPSPNTEAFF.

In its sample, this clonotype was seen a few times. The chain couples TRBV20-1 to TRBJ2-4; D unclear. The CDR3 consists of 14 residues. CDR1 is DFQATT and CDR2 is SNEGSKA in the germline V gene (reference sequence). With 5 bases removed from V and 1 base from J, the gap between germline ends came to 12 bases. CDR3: CSAGSPAAKNIQYF. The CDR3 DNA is TGCAGTGCTGGATCCCCGGCGGCCAAAAACATTCAGTACTTC.

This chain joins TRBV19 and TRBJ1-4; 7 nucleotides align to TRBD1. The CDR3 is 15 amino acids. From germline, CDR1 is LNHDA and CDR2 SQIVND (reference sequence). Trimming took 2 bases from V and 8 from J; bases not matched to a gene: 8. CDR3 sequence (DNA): TGTGCCAGTAGTATAATACGGACAGGCGGGGAAAAACTGTTTTTT. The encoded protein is CASSIIRTGGEKLFF.

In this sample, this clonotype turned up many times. The CDR3 protein is CASSPVGRNYGYTF. The CDR3 nucleotides read TGTGCCAGCAGCCCGGTCGGCCGGAACTATGGCTACACCTTC. The V call is TRBV5-4, the J call TRBJ1-2; D is undetermined. Germline assignment: CDR1 SGHNT and CDR2 YYREEE (reference sequence). The CDR3 runs to 14 residues. Deletions cut 4 bases from V and 2 bases from J, with 12 bases between.

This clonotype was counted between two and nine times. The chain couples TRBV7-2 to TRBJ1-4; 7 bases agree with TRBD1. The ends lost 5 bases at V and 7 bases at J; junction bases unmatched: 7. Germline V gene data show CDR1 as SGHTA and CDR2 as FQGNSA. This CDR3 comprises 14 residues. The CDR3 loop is CASSKGQVIEKLFF. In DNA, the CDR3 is TGTGCCAGCAGCAAAGGACAGGTGATTGAAAAACTGTTTTTT.

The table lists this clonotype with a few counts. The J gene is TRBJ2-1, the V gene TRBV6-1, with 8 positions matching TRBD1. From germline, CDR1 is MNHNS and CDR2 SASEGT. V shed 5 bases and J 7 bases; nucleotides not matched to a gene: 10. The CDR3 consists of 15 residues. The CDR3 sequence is CASSLMGDRTNEQFF. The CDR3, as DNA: TGTGCCAGCAGTCTCATGGGGGACAGGACTAATGAGCAGTTCTTC.

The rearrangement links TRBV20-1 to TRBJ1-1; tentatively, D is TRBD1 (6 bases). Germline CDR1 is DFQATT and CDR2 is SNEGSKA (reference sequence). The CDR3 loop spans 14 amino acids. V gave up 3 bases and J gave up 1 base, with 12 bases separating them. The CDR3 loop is CSASPRGANTEAFF. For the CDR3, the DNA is TGCAGTGCTAGCCCCAGGGGTGCGAACACTGAAGCTTTCTTT.

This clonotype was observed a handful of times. CDR3 sequence: CASSHPRRNTEAFF. CDR3 DNA: TGCGCCAGCAGCCACCCCCGTAGGAACACTGAAGCTTTCTTT. The rearrangement joins TRBV4-1 to TRBJ1-1; D unclear. Deletions cut 3 bases from V and 1 base from J, with 9 bases between. Germline V CDR1 and CDR2: MGHRA, YSYEKL. The CDR3 is 14 amino acids.

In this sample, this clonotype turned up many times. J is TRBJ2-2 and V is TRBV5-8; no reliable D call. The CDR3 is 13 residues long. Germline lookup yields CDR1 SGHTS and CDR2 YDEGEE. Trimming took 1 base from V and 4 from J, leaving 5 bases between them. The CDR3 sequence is CASSLQVTGELFF. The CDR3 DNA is TGTGCCAGCAGCTTGCAGGTCACCGGGGAGCTGTTTTTT.

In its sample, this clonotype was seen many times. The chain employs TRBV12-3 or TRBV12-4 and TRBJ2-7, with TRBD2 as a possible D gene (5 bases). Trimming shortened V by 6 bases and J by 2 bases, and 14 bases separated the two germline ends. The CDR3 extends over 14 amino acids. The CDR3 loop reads CASSRAEEAYEQYF. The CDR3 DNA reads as TGTGCCAGCAGCCGGGCCGAGGAGGCCTACGAGCAGTACTTC.

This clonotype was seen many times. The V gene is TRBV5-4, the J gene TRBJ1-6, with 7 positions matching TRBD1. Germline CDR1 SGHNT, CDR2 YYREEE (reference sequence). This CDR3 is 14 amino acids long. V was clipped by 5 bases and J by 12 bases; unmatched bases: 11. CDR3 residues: CASSLSRQGGPLHF. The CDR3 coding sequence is TGTGCCAGCAGTCTGTCGAGACAGGGAGGACCCCTCCACTTT.

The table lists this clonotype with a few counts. CDR3 nucleotide sequence: TGTGCCAGCAGTCGCATCGGGGCCGAAGCTTTCTTT. Amino acid sequence: CASSRIGAEAFF. The chain carries TRBV6-5 and TRBJ1-1, with D perhaps TRBD1 (5 bases). V dropped 5 bases and J dropped 8 bases, with 12 bases sitting between them. CDR1 is MNHEY, CDR2 SVGAGI, per germline. The CDR3 extends over 12 amino acids.

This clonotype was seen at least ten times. In nucleotides, the CDR3 is TGTGCCAGCAGCTTCTTCGACTCGGAAAAACTGTTTTTT. Protein sequence: CASSFFDSEKLFF. The V gene is TRBV7-2, the J gene TRBJ1-4; D call uncertain. CDR1 is SGHTA and CDR2 is FQGNSA in the germline V gene. This CDR3 comprises 13 residues. Trimming stripped 3 bases from V and 8 bases from J, with 10 bases between.

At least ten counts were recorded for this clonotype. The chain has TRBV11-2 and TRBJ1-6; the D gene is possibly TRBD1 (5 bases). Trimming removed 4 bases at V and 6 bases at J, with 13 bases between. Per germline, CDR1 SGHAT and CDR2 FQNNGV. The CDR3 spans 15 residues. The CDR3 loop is CASSSPGTLNSPLHF. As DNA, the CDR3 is TGTGCCAGCAGCTCCCCCGGGACCCTTAATTCACCCCTCCACTTT.

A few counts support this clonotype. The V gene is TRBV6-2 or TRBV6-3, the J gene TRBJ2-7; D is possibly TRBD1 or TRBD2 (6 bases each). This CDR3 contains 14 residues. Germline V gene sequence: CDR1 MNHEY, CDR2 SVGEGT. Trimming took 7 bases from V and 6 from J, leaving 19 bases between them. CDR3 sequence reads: CASKSPGARGEQYF. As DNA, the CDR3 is TGTGCCAGCAAATCCCCGGGGGCAAGGGGCGAGCAGTACTTC.

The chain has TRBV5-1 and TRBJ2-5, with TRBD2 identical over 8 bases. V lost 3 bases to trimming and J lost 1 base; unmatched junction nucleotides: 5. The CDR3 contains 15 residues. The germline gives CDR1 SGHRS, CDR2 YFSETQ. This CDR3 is CASSYLSGGQETQYF. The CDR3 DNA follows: TGCGCCAGCAGCTACCTAAGCGGGGGCCAAGAGACCCAGTACTTC.

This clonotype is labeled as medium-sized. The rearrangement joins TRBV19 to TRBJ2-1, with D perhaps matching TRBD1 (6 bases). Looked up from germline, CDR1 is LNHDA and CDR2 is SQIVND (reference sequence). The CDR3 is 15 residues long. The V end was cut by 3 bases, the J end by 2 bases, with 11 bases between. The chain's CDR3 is CASSISGVAYNEQFF. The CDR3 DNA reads TGTGCCAGTAGTATTTCAGGGGTAGCCTACAATGAGCAGTTCTTC.